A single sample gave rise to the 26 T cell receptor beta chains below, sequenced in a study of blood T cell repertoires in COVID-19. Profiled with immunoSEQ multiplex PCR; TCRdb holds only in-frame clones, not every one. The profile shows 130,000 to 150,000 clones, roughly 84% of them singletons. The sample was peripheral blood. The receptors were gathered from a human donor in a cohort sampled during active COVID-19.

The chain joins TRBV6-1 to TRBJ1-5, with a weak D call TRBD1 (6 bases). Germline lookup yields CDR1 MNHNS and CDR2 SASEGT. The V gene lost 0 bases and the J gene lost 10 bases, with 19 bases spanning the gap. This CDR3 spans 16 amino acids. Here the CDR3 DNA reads TGTGCCAGCAGTGAAGCCCCCCTCTCGGGACAAGGCCCCCAGCATTTT. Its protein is CASSEAPLSGQGPQHF.

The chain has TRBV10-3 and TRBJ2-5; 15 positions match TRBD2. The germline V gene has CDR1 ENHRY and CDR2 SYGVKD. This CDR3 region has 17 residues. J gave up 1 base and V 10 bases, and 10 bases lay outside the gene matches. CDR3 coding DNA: TGTGCCACCCTAGGACTAGCGGGAGGGGAGGGCCAAGAGACCCAGTACTTC. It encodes CATLGLAGGEGQETQYF.

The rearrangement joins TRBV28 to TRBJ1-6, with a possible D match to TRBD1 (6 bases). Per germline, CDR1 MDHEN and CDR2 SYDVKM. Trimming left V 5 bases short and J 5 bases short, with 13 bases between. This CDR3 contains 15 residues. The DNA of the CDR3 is TGTGCCAGCAGTCCCCCGGGACAAAATAATTCACCCCTCCACTTT. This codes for CASSPPGQNNSPLHF. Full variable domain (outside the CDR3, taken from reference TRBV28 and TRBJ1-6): DVKVTQSSRYLVKRTGEKVFLECVQDMDHENMFWYRQDPGLGLRLIYFSYDVKMKEKGDIPEGYSVSREKKERFSLILESASTNQTSMYLCASSPPGQNNSPLHFGNGTRLTVT.

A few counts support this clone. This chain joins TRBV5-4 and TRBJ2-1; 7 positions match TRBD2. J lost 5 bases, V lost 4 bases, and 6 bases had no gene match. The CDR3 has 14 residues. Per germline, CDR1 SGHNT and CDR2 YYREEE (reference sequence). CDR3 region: CASSQERGHNEQFF. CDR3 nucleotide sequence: TGTGCCAGCAGCCAAGAGCGGGGACACAATGAGCAGTTCTTC.

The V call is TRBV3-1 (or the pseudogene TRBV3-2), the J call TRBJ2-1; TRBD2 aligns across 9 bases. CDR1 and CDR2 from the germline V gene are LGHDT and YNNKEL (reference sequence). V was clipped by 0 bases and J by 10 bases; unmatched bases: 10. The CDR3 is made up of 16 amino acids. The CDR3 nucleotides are TGTGCCAGCAGCCAAGATATAGCGGGGGCATTGCGGGAGCAGTTCTTC. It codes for CASSQDIAGALREQFF.

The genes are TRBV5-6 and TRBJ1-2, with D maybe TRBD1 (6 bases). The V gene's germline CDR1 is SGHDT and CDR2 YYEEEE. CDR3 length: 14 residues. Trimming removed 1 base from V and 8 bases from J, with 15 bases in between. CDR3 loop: CASSLTGQRGGYTF. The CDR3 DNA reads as TGTGCCAGCAGCTTGACCGGACAGCGAGGAGGCTACACCTTC. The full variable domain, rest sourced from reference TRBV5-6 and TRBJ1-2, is DAGVTQSPTHLIKTRGQQVTLRCSPKSGHDTVSWYQQALGQGPQFIFQYYEEEERQRGNFPDRFSGHQFPNYSSELNVNALLLGDSALYLCASSLTGQRGGYTFGSGTRLTVV.

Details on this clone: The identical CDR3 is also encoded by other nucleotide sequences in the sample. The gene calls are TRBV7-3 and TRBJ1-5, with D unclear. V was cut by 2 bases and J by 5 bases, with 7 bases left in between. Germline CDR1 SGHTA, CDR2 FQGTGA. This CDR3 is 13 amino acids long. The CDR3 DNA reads TGTGCCAGCAGCTTAGGCGGAGATCAGCCCCAGCATTTT. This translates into CASSLGGDQPQHF.

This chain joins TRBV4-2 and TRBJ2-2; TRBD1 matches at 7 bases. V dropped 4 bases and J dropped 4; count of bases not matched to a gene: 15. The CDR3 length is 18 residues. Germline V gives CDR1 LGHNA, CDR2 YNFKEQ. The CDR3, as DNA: TGTGCCAGCAGCCTCAGCCAGCTCAGACAGGGCCTCACCGGGGAGCTGTTTTTT. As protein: CASSLSQLRQGLTGELFF.

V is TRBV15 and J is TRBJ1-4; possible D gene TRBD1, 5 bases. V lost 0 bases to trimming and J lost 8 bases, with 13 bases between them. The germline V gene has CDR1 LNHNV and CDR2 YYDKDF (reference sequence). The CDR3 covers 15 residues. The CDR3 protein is CATSRDGAAGEKLFF. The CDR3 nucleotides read TGTGCCACCAGCAGAGATGGGGCAGCCGGCGAAAAACTGTTTTTT.

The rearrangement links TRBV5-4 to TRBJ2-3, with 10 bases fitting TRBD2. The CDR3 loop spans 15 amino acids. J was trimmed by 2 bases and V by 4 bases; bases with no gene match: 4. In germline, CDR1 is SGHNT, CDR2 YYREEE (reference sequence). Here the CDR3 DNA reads TGTGCCAGCAGCCGCGGACTAGCGGCCACAGATACGCAGTATTTT. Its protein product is CASSRGLAATDTQYF. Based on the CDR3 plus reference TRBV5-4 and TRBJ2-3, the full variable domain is ETGVTQSPTHLIKTRGQQVTLRCSSQSGHNTVSWYQQALGQGPQFIFQYYREEENGRGNFPPRFSGLQFPNYSSELNVNALELDDSALYLCASSRGLAATDTQYFGPGTRLTVL.

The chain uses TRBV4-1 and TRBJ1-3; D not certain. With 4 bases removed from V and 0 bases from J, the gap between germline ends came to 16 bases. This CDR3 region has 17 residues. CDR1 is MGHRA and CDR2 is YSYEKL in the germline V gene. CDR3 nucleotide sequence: TGCGCCAGCAGCCCAGATGGACTCCAGCTCTCTGGAAACACCATATATTTT. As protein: CASSPDGLQLSGNTIYF.

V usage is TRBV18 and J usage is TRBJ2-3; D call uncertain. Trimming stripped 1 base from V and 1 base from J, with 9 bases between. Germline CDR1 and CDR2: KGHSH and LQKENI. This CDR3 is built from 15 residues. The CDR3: CASSPLQDGTDTQYF. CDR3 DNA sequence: TGTGCCAGCTCACCACTCCAGGATGGCACAGATACGCAGTATTTT.

CDR3 loop: CASSYGQGNTGELFF. Written as DNA, the CDR3 is TGTGCCAGCAGCTACGGACAGGGAAACACCGGGGAGCTGTTTTTT. The chain links TRBV7-2 to TRBJ2-2; 8 nucleotides line up with TRBD1. Losses at the gene ends were 4 bases for V and 2 bases for J; bases not matched to a gene: 3. The germline V gene encodes CDR1 SGHTA and CDR2 FQGNSA. This CDR3 has 15 amino acids.

CDR3 region: CASSTPGRRGEAFF. CDR3 nucleotide sequence: TGTGCCAGCAGTACACCAGGCCGTAGGGGGGAAGCTTTCTTT. The chain joins TRBV28 to TRBJ1-1, with a possible D match to TRBD1 (6 bases). Germline loops: CDR1 MDHEN, CDR2 SYDVKM. The V gene lost 5 bases and the J gene lost 8 bases, with 18 bases spanning the gap. The CDR3 covers 14 residues.

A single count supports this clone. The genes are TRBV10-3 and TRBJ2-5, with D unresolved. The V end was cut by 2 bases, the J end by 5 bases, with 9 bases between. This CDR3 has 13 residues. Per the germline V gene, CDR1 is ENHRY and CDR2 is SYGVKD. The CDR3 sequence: CAISEEPRETQYF. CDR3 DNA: TGTGCCATCAGTGAGGAACCTAGGGAGACCCAGTACTTC.

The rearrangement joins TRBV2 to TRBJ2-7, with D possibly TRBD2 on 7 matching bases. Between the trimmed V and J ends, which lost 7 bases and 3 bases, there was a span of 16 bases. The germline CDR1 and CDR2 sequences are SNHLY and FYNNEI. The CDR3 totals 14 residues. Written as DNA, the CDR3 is TGTGCCAGCATTGGGGGGGCAATTGTCTACGAGCAGTACTTC. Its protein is CASIGGAIVYEQYF.

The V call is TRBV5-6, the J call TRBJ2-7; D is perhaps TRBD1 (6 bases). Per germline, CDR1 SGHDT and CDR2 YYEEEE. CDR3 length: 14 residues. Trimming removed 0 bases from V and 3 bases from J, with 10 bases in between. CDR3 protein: CASSLAGQDYEQYV. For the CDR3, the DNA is TGTGCCAGCAGCTTGGCGGGACAAGACTACGAGCAGTACGTC.

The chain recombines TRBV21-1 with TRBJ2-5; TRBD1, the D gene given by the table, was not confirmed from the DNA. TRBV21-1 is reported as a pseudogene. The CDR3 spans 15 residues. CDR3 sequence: CASSNPQTCCETQYF. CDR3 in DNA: TGTGCCAGCAGCAACCCTCAGACATGCTGCGAGACCCAGTACTTC.

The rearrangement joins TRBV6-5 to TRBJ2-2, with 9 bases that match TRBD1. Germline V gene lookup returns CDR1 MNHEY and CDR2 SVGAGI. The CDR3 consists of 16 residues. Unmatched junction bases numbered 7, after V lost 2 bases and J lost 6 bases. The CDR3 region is CASSYGGTGYPGELFF. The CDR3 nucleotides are TGTGCCAGCAGTTACGGTGGGACAGGGTACCCCGGGGAGCTGTTTTTT.

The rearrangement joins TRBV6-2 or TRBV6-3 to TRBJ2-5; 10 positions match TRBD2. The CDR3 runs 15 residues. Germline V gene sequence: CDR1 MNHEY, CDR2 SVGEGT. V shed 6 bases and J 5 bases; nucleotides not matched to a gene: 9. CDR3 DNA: TGTGCCAGCAGCAGGGCCGGGACTAGCGAGGAGACCCAGTACTTC. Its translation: CASSRAGTSEETQYF.

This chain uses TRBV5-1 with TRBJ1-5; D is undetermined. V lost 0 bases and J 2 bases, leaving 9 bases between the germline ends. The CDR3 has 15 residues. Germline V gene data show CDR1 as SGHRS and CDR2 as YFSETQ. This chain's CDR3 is CASSLGRDGNQPQHF. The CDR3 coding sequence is TGCGCCAGCAGCTTGGGGAGGGATGGCAATCAGCCCCAGCATTTT.

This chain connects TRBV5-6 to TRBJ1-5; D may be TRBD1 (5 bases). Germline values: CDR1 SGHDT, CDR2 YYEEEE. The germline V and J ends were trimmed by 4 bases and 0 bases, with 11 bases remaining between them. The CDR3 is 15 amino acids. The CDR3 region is CASSQGLYSNQPQHF. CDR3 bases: TGTGCCAGCAGCCAGGGCCTCTATAGCAATCAGCCCCAGCATTTT.

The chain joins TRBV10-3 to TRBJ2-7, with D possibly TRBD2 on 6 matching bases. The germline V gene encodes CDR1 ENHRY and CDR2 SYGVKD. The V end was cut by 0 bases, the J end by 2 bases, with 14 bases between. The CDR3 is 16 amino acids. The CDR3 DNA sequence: TGTGCCATCAGTGAGTCGAATAGGGGAGGACCCTACGAGCAGTACGTC. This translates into CAISESNRGGPYEQYV.

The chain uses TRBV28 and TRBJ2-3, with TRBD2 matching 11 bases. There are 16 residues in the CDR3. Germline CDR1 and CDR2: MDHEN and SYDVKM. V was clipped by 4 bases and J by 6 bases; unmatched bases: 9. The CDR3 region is CASSSPSGGHTDTQYF. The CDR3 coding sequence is TGTGCCAGCAGTTCCCCTAGCGGGGGGCACACGGATACGCAGTATTTT.

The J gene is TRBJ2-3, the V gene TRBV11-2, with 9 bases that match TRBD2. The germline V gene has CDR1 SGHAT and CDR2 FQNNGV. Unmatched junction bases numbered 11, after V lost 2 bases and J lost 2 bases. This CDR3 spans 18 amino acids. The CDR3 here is CASSLSGGGGGATDTQYF. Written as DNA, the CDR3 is TGTGCCAGCAGCTTAAGCGGTGGCGGCGGGGGGGCCACAGATACGCAGTATTTT.

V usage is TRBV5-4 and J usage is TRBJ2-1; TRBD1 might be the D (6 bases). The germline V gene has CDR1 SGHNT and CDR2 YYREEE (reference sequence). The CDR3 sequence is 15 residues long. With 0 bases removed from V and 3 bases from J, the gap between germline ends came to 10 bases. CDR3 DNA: TGTGCCAGCAGCTTGGATGGACAGCTCTACAATGAGCAGTTCTTC. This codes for CASSLDGQLYNEQFF.